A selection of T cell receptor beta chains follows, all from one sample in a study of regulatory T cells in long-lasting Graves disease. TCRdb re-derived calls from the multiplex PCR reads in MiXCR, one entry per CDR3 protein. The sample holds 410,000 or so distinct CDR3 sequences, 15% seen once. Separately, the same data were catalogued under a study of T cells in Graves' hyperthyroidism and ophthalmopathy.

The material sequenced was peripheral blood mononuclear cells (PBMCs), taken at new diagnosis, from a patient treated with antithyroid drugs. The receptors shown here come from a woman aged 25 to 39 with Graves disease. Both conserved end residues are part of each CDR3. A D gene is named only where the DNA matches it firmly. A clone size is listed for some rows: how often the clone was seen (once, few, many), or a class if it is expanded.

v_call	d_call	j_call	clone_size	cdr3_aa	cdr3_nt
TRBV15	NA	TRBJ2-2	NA	CATSRTGPNTGELFF	TGTGCCACCAGCAGAACGGGACCGAACACCGGGGAGCTGTTTTTT
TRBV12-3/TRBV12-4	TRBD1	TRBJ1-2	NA	CASSPQDRGVYGYTF	TGTGCCAGCAGTCCTCAGGACAGGGGAGTCTATGGCTACACCTTC
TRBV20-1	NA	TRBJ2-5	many	CSATTTGPRQETQYF	TGCAGTGCCACCACTACAGGGCCCCGACAAGAGACCCAGTACTTC
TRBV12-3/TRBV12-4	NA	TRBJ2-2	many	CASSLIRSGNTGELFF	TGTGCCAGCAGTTTGATTCGTAGCGGGAACACCGGGGAGCTGTTTTTT
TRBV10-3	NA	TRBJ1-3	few	CAISDKRDKSGNTIYF	TGTGCCATCAGTGATAAGCGAGACAAGTCTGGAAACACCATATATTTT
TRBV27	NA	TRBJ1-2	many	CASSLVGSPFSWGYTF	TGTGCCAGCAGTTTAGTAGGGAGCCCCTTTAGTTGGGGCTACACCTTC
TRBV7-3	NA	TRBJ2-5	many	CASSLGGAIQETQYF	TGTGCCAGCAGCTTGGGGGGGGCGATCCAAGAGACCCAGTACTTC
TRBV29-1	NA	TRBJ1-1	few	CSVRGNEAFF	TGCAGCGTTAGGGGAAATGAAGCTTTCTTT
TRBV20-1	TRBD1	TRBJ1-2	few	CSAGGTGSRGHGYTF	TGCAGTGCTGGGGGGACAGGGTCTCGGGGGCATGGCTACACCTTC
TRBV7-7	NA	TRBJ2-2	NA	CASSHRAEGTGELFF	TGTGCCAGCAGCCATCGGGCGGAGGGGACCGGGGAGCTGTTTTTT
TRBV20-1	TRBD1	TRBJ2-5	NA	CSAGGQGAFETQYF	TGCAGTGCTGGGGGACAGGGGGCATTTGAGACCCAGTACTTC
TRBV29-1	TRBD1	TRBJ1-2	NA	CSVGKPPGQGGGGYGYTF	TGCAGCGTTGGAAAGCCGCCGGGACAGGGGGGAGGAGGCTATGGCTACACCTTC